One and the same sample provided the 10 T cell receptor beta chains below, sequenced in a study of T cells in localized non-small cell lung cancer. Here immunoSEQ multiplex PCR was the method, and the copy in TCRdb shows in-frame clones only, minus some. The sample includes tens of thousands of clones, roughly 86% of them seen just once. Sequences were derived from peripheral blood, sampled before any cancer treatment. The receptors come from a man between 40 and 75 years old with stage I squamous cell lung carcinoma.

Here the CDR3 reads CASSPRQGRSTEAFF. The CDR3 DNA follows: TGTGCCAGCAGCCCGCGACAGGGACGGAGCACTGAAGCTTTCTTT. The chain uses TRBV7-2 and TRBJ1-1; TRBD1 aligns across 7 bases. Germline V gives CDR1 SGHTA, CDR2 FQGNSA. V shed 5 bases, J shed 4 bases, and the junction held 10 bases outside the gene matches. The CDR3 contains 15 residues.

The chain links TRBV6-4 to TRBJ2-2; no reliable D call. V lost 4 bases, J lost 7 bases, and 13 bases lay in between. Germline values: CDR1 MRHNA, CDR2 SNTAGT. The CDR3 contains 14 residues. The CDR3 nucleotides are TGTGCCAGCAGTGGCAGCCCCTTCAACGGGGAGCTGTTTTTT. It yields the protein CASSGSPFNGELFF.

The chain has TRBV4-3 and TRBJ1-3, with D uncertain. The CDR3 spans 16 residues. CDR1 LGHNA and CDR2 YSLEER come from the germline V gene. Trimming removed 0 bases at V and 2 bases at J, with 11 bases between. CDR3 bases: TGCGCCAGCAGCCAAGATCACCGGGCTCCTGGAAACACCATATATTTT. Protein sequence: CASSQDHRAPGNTIYF.

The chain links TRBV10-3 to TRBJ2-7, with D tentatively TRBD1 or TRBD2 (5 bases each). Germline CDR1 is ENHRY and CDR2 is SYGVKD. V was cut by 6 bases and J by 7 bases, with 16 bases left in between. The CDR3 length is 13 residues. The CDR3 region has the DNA TGTGCCATCAGCAAACAGGACTTAGGGGAGCAGTACTTC. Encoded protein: CAISKQDLGEQYF.

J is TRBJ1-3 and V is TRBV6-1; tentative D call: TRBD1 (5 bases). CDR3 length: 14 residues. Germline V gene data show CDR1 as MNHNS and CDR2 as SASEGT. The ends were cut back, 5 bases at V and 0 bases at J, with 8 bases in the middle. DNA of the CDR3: TGTGCCAGCAGTTGGGGGGTCTCTGGAAACACCATATATTTT. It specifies CASSWGVSGNTIYF.

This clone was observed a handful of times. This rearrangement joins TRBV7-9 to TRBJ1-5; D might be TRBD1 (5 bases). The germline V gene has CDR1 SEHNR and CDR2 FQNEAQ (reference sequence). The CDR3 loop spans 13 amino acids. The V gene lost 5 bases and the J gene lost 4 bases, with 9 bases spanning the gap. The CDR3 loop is CASSVEGNQPQHF. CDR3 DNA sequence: TGTGCCAGCAGCGTAGAGGGGAATCAGCCCCAGCATTTT.

The CDR3 reads CASSSFTVSYNEQFF. The CDR3 DNA follows: TGTGCCAGCAGTTCCTTTACAGTGTCTTACAATGAGCAGTTCTTC. V gene TRBV28 combines with J gene TRBJ2-1; the D is unclear. The V end was cut by 4 bases, the J end by 4 bases, with 14 bases between. Germline V gene data show CDR1 as MDHEN and CDR2 as SYDVKM. The CDR3 is 15 amino acids.

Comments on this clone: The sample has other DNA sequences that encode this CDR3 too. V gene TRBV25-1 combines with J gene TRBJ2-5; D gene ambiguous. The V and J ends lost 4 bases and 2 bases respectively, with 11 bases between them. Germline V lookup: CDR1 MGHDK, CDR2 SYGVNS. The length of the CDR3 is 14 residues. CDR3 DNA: TGTGCCAGCAGTGTAAATAGGAATCAAGAGACCCAGTACTTC. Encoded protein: CASSVNRNQETQYF.

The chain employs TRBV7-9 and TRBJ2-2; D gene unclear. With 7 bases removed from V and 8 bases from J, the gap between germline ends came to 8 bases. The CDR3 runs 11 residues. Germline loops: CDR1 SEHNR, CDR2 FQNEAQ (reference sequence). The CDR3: CASITAGELFF. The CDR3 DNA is TGTGCCAGCATAACGGCAGGGGAGCTGTTTTTT. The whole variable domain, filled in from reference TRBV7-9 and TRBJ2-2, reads DTGVSQNPRHKITKRGQNVTFRCDPISEHNRLYWYRQTLGQGPEFLTYFQNEAQLEKSRLLSDRFSAERPKGSFSTLEIQRTEQGDSAMYLCASITAGELFFGEGSRLTVL.

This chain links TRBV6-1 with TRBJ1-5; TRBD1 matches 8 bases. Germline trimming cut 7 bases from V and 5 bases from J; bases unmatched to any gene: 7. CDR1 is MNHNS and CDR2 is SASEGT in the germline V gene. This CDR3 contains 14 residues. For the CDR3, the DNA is TGTGCCAGCATGCACAGGGGGATCGATCAGCCCCAGCATTTT. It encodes CASMHRGIDQPQHF.